The T cell receptor (beta chain) described here comes from a study of blood T cell repertoires in COVID-19. For the study at large: Acute-phase and convalescent COVID-19 samples originated in the United States, Italy and Spain.

Original analysis: Amplified reference gene primers provided the basis for estimating nucleated cell counts. Generated by immunoSEQ multiplex PCR, the TCRdb table keeps only in-frame clones and is missing some. The V and J calls and clone size are taken from that table; D and trimming were inferred from the DNA. The sample lists roughly 430,000 clones; 70% to 90% were seen once. Participant reports of clinical history set cohort assignment. The ends lost 5 bases at V and 2 bases at J; junction bases unmatched: 2. This CDR3 is 14 amino acids long. CDR1 and CDR2 from the germline V gene are WSHSY and SAAADI.

This sequence joins TRBV10-2 and TRBJ2-7, with 11 bases aligning to TRBD2. The sample comprised PBMCs or T cells enriched from blood (not recorded which). The sequence came from a woman aged 40-49 years with acute COVID-19. DNA of the CDR3: TGCGCCAGCAGTCGTAGCGGGGGGGCCTACGAGCAGTACTTC. Protein sequence: CASSRSGGAYEQYF.